The subject of this entry is one TCR beta chain. Its antigen is still unknown. These data are taken from a study of cytomegalovirus exposure and HLA in healthy donors. Germline V gives CDR1 MNHEY, CDR2 SVGAGI. The CDR3 contains 16 residues. V gave up 2 bases and J gave up 2 bases, with 16 bases separating them. Study observations and caveats: Most likely, a cluster of highly shared sequence variants arose as a sequencing artifact. The number of N-insertions in an Asian-associated ancestry cluster was reportedly below the roughly 670-donor mean in a later analysis. The study designated roughly 150 TCR beta chains cytomegalovirus-associated.

The PCR employed 60 Vbeta primers together with 13 Jbeta primers. Using immunoSEQ multiplex PCR, the repertoire was profiled, and TCRdb retains in-frame clones only, with some absent. Among around 220,000 clones, 83% were seen once, and the ten largest hold roughly 1.3%. The chain recombines TRBV6-5 with TRBJ2-7; TRBD2 might be the D (6 bases). The sequence was collected from a girl aged 10-17 years in good health and CMV-seronegative. Specimen: PBMCs. This CDR3 reads CASSYGGLAQAYEQYF. The CDR3 DNA is TGTGCCAGCAGTTACGGTGGCCTAGCGCAAGCCTACGAGCAGTACTTC.